A selection of T cell receptor beta chains follows, all from one sample in a study of regulatory T cells in long-lasting Graves disease. MiXCR was run by TCRdb on the multiplex PCR reads, yielding one entry per CDR3 protein. The profile shows 400,000 to 500,000 distinct CDR3 sequences, approximately 16% of them singletons. These data also featured in a second study, about T cells in Graves' hyperthyroidism and ophthalmopathy.

Sequencing was performed on peripheral blood mononuclear cells (PBMCs), taken at new diagnosis, from a patient treated with antithyroid drugs. The receptor source for this set is a woman between 18 and 29 years old with Graves disease. Both conserved end residues are part of each CDR3. A D gene is named only where the DNA matches it firmly. For some rows the clone size is stated as once, few or many, or as a class when expanded; others skip it.

d_call	v_call	j_call	clone_size	cdr3_nt	cdr3_aa
TRBD2	TRBV6-9	TRBJ2-3	many	TGTGCCAGCAGTTACGGCCTAGCGGGAGGGCCAGATACGCAGTATTTT	CASSYGLAGGPDTQYF
TRBD2	TRBV13	TRBJ2-2	few	TGTGCCAGCAGCTTAGGGCAGACTAGCGGGAACACCGGGGAGCTGTTTTTT	CASSLGQTSGNTGELFF
.	TRBV28	TRBJ1-2	many	TGTGCCAGCAGAAACACGTATGGCTACACCTTC	CASRNTYGYTF
TRBD1	TRBV19	TRBJ1-5	.	TGTGCCAGTAGACCCGGACAGGGTAGTCAGCCCCAGCATTTT	CASRPGQGSQPQHF
TRBD1	TRBV12-3/TRBV12-4	TRBJ1-5	many	TGTGCCAGCAGTCCAGGGGGCGAGAATCAGCCCCAGCATTTT	CASSPGGENQPQHF
TRBD2	TRBV4-1	TRBJ2-1	.	TGCGCCAGCAGCCAGGGACTAGCGGGAGGCCTCCACTACAATGAGCAGTTCTTC	CASSQGLAGGLHYNEQFF
TRBD2	TRBV13	TRBJ2-3	many	TGTGCCAGCAGCTTAGCCGGGACTAGCGGGAGATCTAGCACAGATACGCAGTATTTT	CASSLAGTSGRSSTDTQYF
.	TRBV12-3/TRBV12-4	TRBJ1-5	many	TGTGCCAGCAGCCCTAGGACAAGCAATCAGCCCCAGCATTTT	CASSPRTSNQPQHF
TRBD2	TRBV7-9	TRBJ2-2	few	TGTGCCAGCAGCCCCGGGACTAGCGGACAGACCGGGGAGCTGTTTTTT	CASSPGTSGQTGELFF
TRBD2	TRBV5-1	TRBJ2-1	many	TGCGCCAGCAGCTTGACTAGCGGGAGGGCTGTCAATGAGCAGTTCTTC	CASSLTSGRAVNEQFF
.	TRBV7-2	TRBJ2-5	many	TGTGCCAGCAGCGAAAGGGTCGGCCAAGAGACCCAGTACTTC	CASSERVGQETQYF
.	TRBV18	TRBJ1-1	.	TGTGCCAGCTCACCATTACTAGGGGTGAACACTGAAGCTTTCTTT	CASSPLLGVNTEAFF
.	TRBV28	TRBJ1-5	.	TGTGCCAGCAGTTTGTGGCAGGGAGAGGGTAGCAATCAGCCCCAGCATTTT	CASSLWQGEGSNQPQHF
.	TRBV29-1	TRBJ2-1	few	TGCAGCGTTGTGTACCGAAATGAGCAGTTCTTC	CSVVYRNEQFF
.	TRBV30	TRBJ2-5	.	TGTGCCCTGGTTACGTTCGGGACGGAGACCCAGTACTTC	CALVTFGTETQYF
.	TRBV12-3/TRBV12-4	TRBJ1-5	many	TGTGCCAGCACCCTTACGTGGGGTCGTGGGGGCAATCAGCCCCAGCATTTT	CASTLTWGRGGNQPQHF
TRBD2	TRBV30	TRBJ2-7	many	TGTGCCTGGGGACAGGGACTAGCGGGAGGCTACGAGCAGTACTTC	CAWGQGLAGGYEQYF
.	TRBV5-1	TRBJ2-7	many	TGCGCCAGCAGCTTGGGGTCCTACCTCTACGAGCAGTACTTC	CASSLGSYLYEQYF
.	TRBV5-1	TRBJ2-1	many	TGCGCCAGCAGCAGCTTGGGGAGGCACAATGAGCAGTTCTTC	CASSSLGRHNEQFF
.	TRBV25-1	TRBJ2-2	few	TGTGCCAGCAGTGAATTCGGCGCCTCGAACACCGGGGAGCTGTTTTTT	CASSEFGASNTGELFF
TRBD2	TRBV7-3	TRBJ2-1	.	TGTGCCAGCAGCTTAGGGGGGACTAGAACGTACAATGAGCAGTTCTTC	CASSLGGTRTYNEQFF
TRBD2	TRBV4-1	TRBJ2-1	.	TGCGCCAGCAGGGGGGAGGGCTCCTACAATGAGCAGTTCTTC	CASRGEGSYNEQFF
.	TRBV20-1	TRBJ2-4	once	TGCAGTGCCGCTAGATGGGGCGGGGCAGGGGACACCAAAAACATTCAGTACTTC	CSAARWGGAGDTKNIQYF
.	TRBV9	TRBJ2-4	.	TGTGCCAGCAGCGTAGCAACAGGGAACGGGTTGAATGAGCAGTACTTC	CASSVATGNGLNEQYF
.	TRBV11-1	TRBJ2-5	.	TGTGCCAGCAGCTTTGGCAGTGGGCGGCAAGAGACCCAGTACTTC	CASSFGSGRQETQYF
TRBD1	TRBV29-1	TRBJ1-2	few	TGCAGCGTTGAAGATGGAACAGGGGCATATGGCTACACCTTC	CSVEDGTGAYGYTF
.	TRBV18	TRBJ2-2	many	TGTGCCAGCTCACCACTTGGGTTTGCCGGGGAGCTGTTTTTT	CASSPLGFAGELFF
.	TRBV29-1	TRBJ2-7	many	TGCAGCGTCCTTGACCGGCCCCATCAGTACTTC	CSVLDRPHQYF
.	TRBV5-1	TRBJ2-3	few	TGCGCCAGCAGCGGGGTGAACGCAGATACGCGGTATTTT	CASSGVNADTRYF